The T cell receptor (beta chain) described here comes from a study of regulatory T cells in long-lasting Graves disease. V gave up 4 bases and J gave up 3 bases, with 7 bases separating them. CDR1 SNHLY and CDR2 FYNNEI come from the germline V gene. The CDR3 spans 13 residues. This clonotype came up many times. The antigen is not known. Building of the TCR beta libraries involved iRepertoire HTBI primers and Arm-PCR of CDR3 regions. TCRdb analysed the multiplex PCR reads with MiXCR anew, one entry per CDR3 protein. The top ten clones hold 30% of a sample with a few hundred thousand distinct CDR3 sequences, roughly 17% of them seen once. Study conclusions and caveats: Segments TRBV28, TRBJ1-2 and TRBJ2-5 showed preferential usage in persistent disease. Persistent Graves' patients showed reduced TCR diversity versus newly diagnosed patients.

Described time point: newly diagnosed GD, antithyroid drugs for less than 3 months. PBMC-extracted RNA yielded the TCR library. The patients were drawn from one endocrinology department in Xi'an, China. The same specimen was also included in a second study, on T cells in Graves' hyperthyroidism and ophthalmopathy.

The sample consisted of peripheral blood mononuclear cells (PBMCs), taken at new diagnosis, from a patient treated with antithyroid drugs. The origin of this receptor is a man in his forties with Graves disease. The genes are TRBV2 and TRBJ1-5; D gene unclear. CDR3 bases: TGTGCCAGCAGTGCTCGGGTCAATCAGCCCCAGCATTTT. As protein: CASSARVNQPQHF. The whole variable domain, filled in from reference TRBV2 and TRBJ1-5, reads EPEVTQTPSHQVTQMGQEVILRCVPISNHLYFYWYRQILGQKVEFLVSFYNNEISEKSEIFDDQFSVERPDGSNFTLKIRSTKLEDSAMYFCASSARVNQPQHFGDGTRLSIL.